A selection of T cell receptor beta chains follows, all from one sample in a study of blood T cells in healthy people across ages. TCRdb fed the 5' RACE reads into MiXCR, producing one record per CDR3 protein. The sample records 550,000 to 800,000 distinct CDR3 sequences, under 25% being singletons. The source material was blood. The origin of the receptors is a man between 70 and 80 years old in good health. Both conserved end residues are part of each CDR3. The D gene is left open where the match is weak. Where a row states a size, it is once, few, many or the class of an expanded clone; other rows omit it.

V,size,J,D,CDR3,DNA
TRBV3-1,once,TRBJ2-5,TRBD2,CASRPSGGNQETQYF,TGTGCCAGCAGACCTAGCGGGGGGAACCAAGAGACCCAGTACTTC
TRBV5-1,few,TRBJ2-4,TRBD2,CASSFGLAGALSWDKNIQYF,TGCGCCAGCAGCTTCGGACTAGCGGGAGCTTTGTCCTGGGACAAAAACATTCAGTACTTC
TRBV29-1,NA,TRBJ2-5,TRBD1,CSVEDREETQYF,TGCAGCGTTGAGGACAGGGAAGAGACCCAGTACTTC
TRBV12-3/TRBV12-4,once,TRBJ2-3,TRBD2,CASSRAGPSTDAQYF,TGTGCCAGCAGCCGAGCGGGACCAAGCACAGATGCGCAGTATTTT
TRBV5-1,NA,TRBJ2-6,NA,CASSFRGGGSGANVLTF,TGCGCCAGCAGCTTTCGGGGAGGAGGCTCTGGGGCCAACGTCCTGACTTTC
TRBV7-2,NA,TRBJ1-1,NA,CASSLVLVGEAFF,TGTGCCAGCAGCTTAGTTCTGGTTGGTGAAGCTTTCTTT
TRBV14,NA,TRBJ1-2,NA,CASSQETYYGYTF,TGTGCCAGCAGCCAAGAGACTTACTATGGCTACACCTTC
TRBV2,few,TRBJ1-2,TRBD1,CASSDQGATYGYTF,TGTGCCAGCAGTGATCAGGGGGCGACCTATGGCTACACCTTC
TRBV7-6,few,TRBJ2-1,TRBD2,CASSPLLLAGNEQFF,TGTGCCAGCAGCCCCCTTCTTCTAGCGGGTAATGAGCAGTTCTTC
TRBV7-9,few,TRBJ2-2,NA,CASSPWTGVAGELFF,TGTGCCAGCAGCCCTTGGACCGGGGTGGCCGGGGAGCTGTTTTTT
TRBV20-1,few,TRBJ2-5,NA,CSAQTPQGEETQYF,TGCAGTGCCCAGACTCCACAGGGCGAGGAGACCCAGTACTTC
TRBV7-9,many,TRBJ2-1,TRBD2,CASSLAAGGPNEQFF,TGTGCCAGCAGCTTAGCTGCGGGAGGGCCCAATGAGCAGTTCTTC
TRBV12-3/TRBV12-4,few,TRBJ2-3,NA,CASSLQQTDTQYF,TGTGCCAGCAGTTTACAGCAGACCGATACGCAGTATTTT
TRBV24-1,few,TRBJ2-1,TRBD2,CATASGASSYNEQFF,TGTGCCACGGCTAGCGGGGCAAGCTCCTACAATGAGCAGTTCTTC
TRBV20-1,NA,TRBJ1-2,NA,CSARGVEAYGYTF,TGCAGTGCAAGGGGGGTCGAGGCCTATGGCTACACCTTC
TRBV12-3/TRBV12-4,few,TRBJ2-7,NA,CASSLVREGSYEQYF,TGTGCCAGCAGTTTAGTCCGCGAGGGGTCGTACGAGCAGTACTTC
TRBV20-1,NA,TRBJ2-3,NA,CSAQQEKKQYF,TGCAGTGCTCAACAGGAAAAAAAGCAGTATTTT
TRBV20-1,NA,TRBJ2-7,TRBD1,CSARPGQGVYGQYF,TGCAGTGCTAGACCGGGACAGGGGGTCTACGGGCAGTACTTC
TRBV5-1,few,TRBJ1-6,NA,CASSTTGTGSPLHF,TGCGCCAGCAGCACTACAGGGACCGGATCACCCCTCCACTTT
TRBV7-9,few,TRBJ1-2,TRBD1,CASSLSRLQGGDGYTF,TGTGCCAGCAGCTTATCCCGCTTGCAGGGGGGGGATGGCTACACCTTC
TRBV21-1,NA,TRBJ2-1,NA,CAGIGERTSYNEQFF,TGTGCCGGTATTGGGGAGCGAACCTCCTACAATGAGCAGTTCTTC
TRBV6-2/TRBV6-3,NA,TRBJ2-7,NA,CASSSQTVYEQYF,TGTGCCAGCAGCTCACAGACGGTCTACGAGCAGTACTTC
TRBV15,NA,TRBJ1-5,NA,CATSRDGTSNQPQHF,TGTGCCACCAGCAGAGATGGGACCAGCAATCAGCCCCAGCATTTT
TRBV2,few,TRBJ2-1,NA,CASRDVRPGTRHEQFF,TGTGCCAGCAGAGACGTCCGGCCCGGAACGAGGCATGAGCAGTTCTTC
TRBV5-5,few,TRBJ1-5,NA,CASSWLGGQPQHF,TGTGCCAGCAGCTGGTTGGGGGGCCAGCCCCAGCATTTT
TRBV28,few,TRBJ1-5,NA,CASSTYVGGAVQPQHF,TGTGCCAGCAGTACCTACGTAGGGGGGGCGGTTCAGCCCCAGCATTTT
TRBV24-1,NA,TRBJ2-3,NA,CATQGSSTDTQYF,TGTGCCACCCAGGGCTCTAGCACAGATACGCAGTATTTT
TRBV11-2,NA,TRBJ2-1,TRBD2,CASSQSGGTNNEQFF,TGTGCCAGCAGTCAAAGCGGGGGGACGAACAATGAGCAGTTCTTC
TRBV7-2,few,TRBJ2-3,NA,CASSLAPSGALTDTQYF,TGTGCCAGCAGCTTAGCGCCGAGTGGTGCACTCACAGATACGCAGTATTTT
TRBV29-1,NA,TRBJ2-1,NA,CSVGTWGGDEQFF,TGCAGCGTGGGGACTTGGGGCGGGGATGAGCAGTTCTTC
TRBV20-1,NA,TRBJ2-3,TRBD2,CSAVTSRAKDTQYF,TGCAGTGCCGTGACTAGCAGGGCAAAGGATACGCAGTATTTT
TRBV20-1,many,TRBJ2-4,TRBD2,CSAFVAGGNNVSGAKNIQYF,TGCAGTGCTTTCGTAGCGGGAGGTAATAATGTTAGTGGGGCCAAAAACATTCAGTACTTC
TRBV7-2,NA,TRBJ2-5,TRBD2,CASAPRSSGRVQTQYF,TGTGCCAGCGCTCCGAGGTCCAGCGGGAGGGTTCAGACCCAGTACTTC
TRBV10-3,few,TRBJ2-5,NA,CAISEEGAEETQYF,TGTGCCATCAGTGAAGAAGGAGCTGAAGAGACCCAGTACTTC
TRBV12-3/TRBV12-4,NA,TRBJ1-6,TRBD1,CASSLGTGYFSYNSPLHF,TGTGCCAGCAGTTTAGGGACAGGGTATTTCTCCTATAATTCACCCCTCCACTTT
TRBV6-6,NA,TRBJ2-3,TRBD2,CGSSYSSSGVSTDTQYF,TGTGGCAGCAGTTACTCGAGTAGCGGGGTCAGCACAGATACGCAGTATTTT
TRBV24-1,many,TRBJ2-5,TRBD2,CATSEASGNQETQYF,TGTGCCACCAGTGAGGCTAGCGGAAATCAAGAGACCCAGTACTTC
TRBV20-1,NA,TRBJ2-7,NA,CSARGSGSPYGQYF,TGCAGTGCTAGAGGTTCAGGGAGCCCCTACGGGCAGTACTTC
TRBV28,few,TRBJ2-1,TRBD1,CASSLPGTGDYNEQFF,TGTGCCAGCAGTCTCCCCGGGACAGGGGACTACAATGAGCAGTTCTTC
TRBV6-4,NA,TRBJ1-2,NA,CASSDSGNTNYGYTF,TGTGCCAGCAGTGACTCCGGCAATACTAACTATGGCTACACCTTC
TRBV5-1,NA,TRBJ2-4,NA,CASSLENPDSGIQHF,TGCGCCAGCAGCTTGGAAAACCCCGACTCGGGCATTCAGCACTTC
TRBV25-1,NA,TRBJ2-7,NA,CASILGQEQYF,TGTGCCAGCATTTTAGGGCAAGAGCAGTACTTC
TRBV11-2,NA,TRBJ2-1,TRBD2,CASSLASSGSIYNEQFF,TGTGCCAGCAGCTTAGCGAGTAGCGGGAGTATCTACAATGAGCAGTTCTTC